This TCR beta chain was sequenced during a study of blood T cell repertoires in COVID-19. The CDR3 is 12 amino acids. Trimming cost V 6 bases and J 3 bases, with 9 bases left between them. Germline CDR1 reads MNHEY; CDR2 reads SVGAGI. The data were produced by immunoSEQ multiplex PCR, yet TCRdb's version contains in-frame clones alone and is incomplete. The data contain approximately 61,000 clones, around four fifths of them singletons. Sequencing used peripheral blood. The TCR originated in a human donor in a cohort sampled during active COVID-19. The J gene is TRBJ2-7, the V gene TRBV6-5, with D possibly TRBD1 on 5 matching bases. In DNA, the CDR3 is TGTGCCAGCAGACCACAGGACTACGAGCAGTACTTC. Its translation: CASRPQDYEQYF.